This T cell receptor beta chain was sequenced during a study of CD8 T cells in ankylosing spondylitis. Note on this clonotype: The antigen is not known.

Each CDR3 protein gets one entry after TCRdb re-called the 5' RACE reads with MiXCR. The sample consists of 200,000 or so distinct CDR3 sequences, 13% of them appearing once. Trimming removed 4 bases from V and 1 base from J; junction bases left unmatched: 5. The CDR3 runs to 14 residues. Germline V CDR1 and CDR2: SQVTM, ANQGSEA. Study-level results: Previously reported in reactive arthritis synovial fluid and blood were some of the motif variants.

Sequenced input: blood, either unsorted or a sorted T cell fraction (not recorded which). The receptor was isolated from a female donor with ankylosing spondylitis or in good health (not recorded which). The chain employs TRBV29-1 and TRBJ2-3; 7 bases map to TRBD2. CDR3 loop: CSVVLAGGTDTQYF. The DNA of the CDR3 is TGCAGCGTTGTGCTGGCGGGGGGCACAGATACGCAGTATTTT.